The source of this T cell receptor (beta chain) is a study of T-cell memory formation after mild COVID-19. Study findings and constraints: Clones that got smaller from day 15 to 85 had even CD4/CD8, while clones growing later tipped toward CD4+. Among contracting clones, CD4+ were mainly CM/EM and CD8+ enriched in EMRA.

Comment on this clonotype: Its antigen is still unknown.

UMIs and sample barcodes were carried by the TCR alpha and TCR beta cDNA libraries that 5'RACE produced using constant-segment primers. MiXCR, applied by TCRdb to the 5' RACE reads, yields one record per CDR3 protein. The table includes just over 150,000 distinct CDR3 sequences, 25% to 40% detected once. The CDR3 sequence is 13 residues long. With 0 bases removed from V and 3 bases from J, the gap between germline ends came to 0 bases. The germline V gene has CDR1 ENHRY and CDR2 SYGVKD. The sample consisted of PBMCs or a T cell subset sorted from them (not recorded which). This rearrangement joins TRBV10-3 to TRBJ2-6; D is ambiguous. The TCR originated in an adult woman who had mild COVID-19 (a few samples of this study predate the infection). Cell type and time point are not known. The CDR3: CAISESGANVLTF. CDR3 sequence (DNA): TGTGCCATCAGTGAGTCTGGGGCCAACGTCCTGACTTTC.